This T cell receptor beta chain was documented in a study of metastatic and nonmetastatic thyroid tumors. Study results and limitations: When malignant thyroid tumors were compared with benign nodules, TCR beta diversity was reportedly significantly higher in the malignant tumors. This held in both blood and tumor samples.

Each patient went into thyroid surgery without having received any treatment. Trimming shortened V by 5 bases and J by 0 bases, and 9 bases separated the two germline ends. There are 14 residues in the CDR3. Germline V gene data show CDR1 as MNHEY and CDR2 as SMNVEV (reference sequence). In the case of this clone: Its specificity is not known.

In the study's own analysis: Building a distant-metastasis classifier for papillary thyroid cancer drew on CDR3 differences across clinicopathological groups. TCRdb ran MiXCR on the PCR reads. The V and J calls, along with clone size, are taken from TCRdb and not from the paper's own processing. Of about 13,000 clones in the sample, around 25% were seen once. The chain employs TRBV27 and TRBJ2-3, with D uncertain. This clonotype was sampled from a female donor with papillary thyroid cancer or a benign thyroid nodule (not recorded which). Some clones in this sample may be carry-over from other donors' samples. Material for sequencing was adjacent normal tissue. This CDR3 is CASSLTESTDTQYF. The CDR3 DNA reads TGTGCCAGCAGTCTTACAGAAAGCACAGATACGCAGTATTTT.